The 10 T cell receptor beta chains below were found in one sample sequenced in a study of blood T cell repertoires in COVID-19. Produced via immunoSEQ multiplex PCR; TCRdb's table is partial and in-frame only. The data show 220,000 or so clones, with roughly 84% seen just once and roughly 3% held by the top ten. Sequences were obtained from peripheral blood. Every receptor here comes from a woman younger than 45 who had recovered from COVID-19.

The sample holds a few counts of this clone. The V call is TRBV7-2, the J call TRBJ2-2; 7 bases are a match to TRBD2. This CDR3 comprises 15 residues. V gave up 5 bases and J gave up 7 bases; unmatched junction bases: 10. Germline CDR1 reads SGHTA; CDR2 reads FQGNSA. The CDR3 nucleotides read TGTGCCAGCAGCCGCGGATGGACTAGAAACGGGGAGCTGTTTTTT. It translates to CASSRGWTRNGELFF.

The chain links TRBV14 to TRBJ1-6, with D possibly matching TRBD1 (6 bases). V was cut by 1 base and J by 5 bases, with 21 bases left in between. Germline loops: CDR1 SGHDN, CDR2 FVKESK. The CDR3 runs to 19 residues. The CDR3 DNA reads as TGTGCCAGCAGCCAAGCACGAGGGCGCGCAGGGGCGGATAATTCACCCCTCCACTTT. Its translation is CASSQARGRAGADNSPLHF.

This clone was found a few times. The chain joins TRBV19 to TRBJ2-1; 11 bases map to TRBD1. Germline CDR1 LNHDA, CDR2 SQIVND (reference sequence). With V trimmed by 5 bases and J by 6 bases, 9 bases remained unmatched. The length of the CDR3 is 16 residues. Here the CDR3 reads CASSFSGQGALNEQFF. As DNA, the CDR3 is TGTGCCAGTAGTTTCTCCGGACAGGGGGCTCTCAATGAGCAGTTCTTC. Based on the CDR3 plus reference TRBV19 and TRBJ2-1, the full variable domain is DGGITQSPKYLFRKEGQNVTLSCEQNLNHDAMYWYRQDPGQGLRLIYYSQIVNDFQKGDIAEGYSVSREKKESFPLTVTSAQKNPTAFYLCASSFSGQGALNEQFFGPGTRLTVL.

The chain carries TRBV6-6 and TRBJ2-1, with TRBD1 as a possible D gene (5 bases). Germline V gene sequence: CDR1 MNHNY, CDR2 SVGAGI (reference sequence). This CDR3 spans 12 amino acids. V was shortened by 5 bases and J by 10 bases, with 12 bases between the two germline ends. CDR3: CASSKQGNEQFF. In nucleotides, the CDR3 is TGTGCCAGCAGTAAGCAGGGAAACGAGCAGTTCTTC.

V and J are TRBV23-1 and TRBJ1-2; weak D call: TRBD1 (5 bases). TRBV23-1 is an open reading frame whose function is uncertain. The CDR3 runs 16 residues. V was trimmed by 6 bases and J by 4 bases, leaving 21 bases between them. Here the CDR3 reads CASRRKTVFLSYGYTF. The CDR3 bases are TGCGCCAGCAGACGAAAGACAGTCTTCCTTAGCTATGGCTACACCTTC.

The chain uses TRBV9 and TRBJ2-2; D gene uncertain. This CDR3 has 16 residues. Germline lookup yields CDR1 SGDLS and CDR2 YYNGEE. V was cut by 4 bases and J by 0 bases, with 13 bases left in between. For the CDR3, the DNA is TGTGCCAGCAGCTCTTTAAGCCTGGCGAACACCGGGGAGCTGTTTTTT. Translation gives CASSSLSLANTGELFF.

In this sample, this clone turned up once. The chain joins TRBV6-5 to TRBJ2-3; possible D gene TRBD2, 5 bases. Trimming took 2 bases from V and 0 from J, leaving 12 bases between them. The length of the CDR3 is 16 residues. Germline V gene data show CDR1 as MNHEY and CDR2 as SVGAGI. CDR3: CASSYKERSSTDTQYF. The CDR3 DNA reads as TGTGCCAGCAGTTACAAGGAGCGGAGTAGCACAGATACGCAGTATTTT.

This sequence joins TRBV9 and TRBJ2-3, with D possibly TRBD2 on 5 matching bases. The germline V gene has CDR1 SGDLS and CDR2 YYNGEE. Trimming took 0 bases from V and 4 from J, leaving 9 bases between them. This CDR3 is 14 amino acids long. The CDR3 sequence is CASSVVGSADTQYF. The CDR3 DNA follows: TGTGCCAGCAGCGTAGTTGGGAGCGCAGATACGCAGTATTTT.

This chain joins TRBV3-1 (or the pseudogene TRBV3-2) and TRBJ1-2, with a weak D call TRBD1 (5 bases). The ends were cut back, 0 bases at V and 1 base at J, with 6 bases in the middle. The germline V gene encodes CDR1 LGHDT and CDR2 YNNKEL (reference sequence). This CDR3 contains 14 residues. The DNA of the CDR3 is TGTGCCAGCAGCCAAGAGCAGGGTAACTATGGCTACACCTTC. This codes for CASSQEQGNYGYTF.

Points on this clone: Other DNA sequences in this sample translate to the same CDR3. The V and J genes are TRBV11-2 and TRBJ2-7; TRBD1 matches 11 bases. Per germline, CDR1 SGHAT and CDR2 FQNNGV. This CDR3 has 13 amino acids. V lost 5 bases and J lost 6; bases outside the gene matches: 3. In DNA form, the CDR3 reads TGTGCCAGCAGCCCGGACAGGGGGCGCGAGCAGTACTTC. Translated, it gives CASSPDRGREQYF.